Reported below is one T cell receptor beta chain. The data were taken from a study of Graves' ophthalmopathy and Graves' hyperthyroidism. This CDR3 has 15 amino acids. Germline V gene data show CDR1 as SGHRS and CDR2 as YFSETQ. The V gene lost 4 bases and the J gene lost 2 bases, with 16 bases spanning the gap. Amplifying from RNA transcripts, the study obtained TCR beta CDR3 regions. An initial RT-PCR round employing HTBI primers preceded a second-round multiplex PCR. In TCRdb, the multiplex PCR reads were re-called with MiXCR into one record per CDR3 protein. The repertoire consists of about 400,000 distinct CDR3 sequences, with 15% occurring once and the leading ten covering approximately 7%. Diagnosis relied on clinical symptoms, serum thyroxine, TRAb, thyroid ultrasound and orbital computed tomography. Sampling less than 13 ml of fresh peripheral blood provided the PBMCs.

Specimen: peripheral blood. The clonotype was recovered from a woman younger than 35 with stable Graves' hyperthyroidism. The chain recombines TRBV5-1 with TRBJ2-7, with a tentative D call TRBD2 (5 bases). In nucleotides, the CDR3 is TGCGCCAGCAGCCAAAGAGGCGGACTTACCTACGAGCAGTACTTC. It yields the protein CASSQRGGLTYEQYF.